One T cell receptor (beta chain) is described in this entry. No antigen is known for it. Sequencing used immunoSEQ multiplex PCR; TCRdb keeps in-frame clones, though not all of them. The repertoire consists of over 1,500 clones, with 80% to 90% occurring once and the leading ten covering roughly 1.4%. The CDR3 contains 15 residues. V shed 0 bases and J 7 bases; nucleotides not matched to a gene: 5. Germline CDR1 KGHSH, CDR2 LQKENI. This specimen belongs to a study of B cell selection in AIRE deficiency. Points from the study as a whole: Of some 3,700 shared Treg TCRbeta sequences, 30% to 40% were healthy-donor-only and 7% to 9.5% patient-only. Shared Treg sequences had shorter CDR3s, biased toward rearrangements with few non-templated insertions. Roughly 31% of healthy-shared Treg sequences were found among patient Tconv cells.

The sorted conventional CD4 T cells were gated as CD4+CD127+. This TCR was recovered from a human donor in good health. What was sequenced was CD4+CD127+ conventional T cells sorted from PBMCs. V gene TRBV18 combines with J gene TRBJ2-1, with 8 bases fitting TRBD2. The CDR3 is CASSPPGGRPNEQFF. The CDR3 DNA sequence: TGTGCCAGCTCACCACCGGGCGGGAGGCCGAATGAGCAGTTCTTC.